The sequence of this T cell receptor (beta chain) was determined in a study of T cell repertoires in cytomegalovirus infection. Study-level background: The public TCR beta signatures pointed to both CMV infection and matching HLA type.

The CDR3 runs 14 residues. Germline V gene data show CDR1 as LNHDA and CDR2 as SQIVND (reference sequence). V was clipped by 6 bases and J by 7 bases; unmatched bases: 9. The study's findings and limits: Pooled public TCR beta family frequency picked out CMV carriers with the relevant HLA. The ex vivo response was dominated by HLA-C-restricted CMV-specific TCR beta clonotypes.

In the case of this clonotype: Its antigen is unknown.

Each CDR3 protein gets one entry after TCRdb re-called the reads with MiXCR. Counted here are around 530,000 distinct CDR3 sequences, about 30% occurring once; the ten biggest clones make up roughly an eighth. The clonotype comes from a human donor in good health (CMV status not recorded). Some clones in this sample may be carry-over from other donors' samples. The rearrangement links TRBV19 to TRBJ1-2, with 9 bases fitting TRBD1. The sample was PBMCs. The CDR3 loop is CASRGGTGHFGYTF. DNA of the CDR3: TGTGCCAGTAGGGGCGGGACAGGGCACTTTGGCTACACCTTC.